Listed below are T cell receptor beta chains from one sample, sequenced in a study of beta chain features in type 1 diabetes. Clones were sequenced by immunoSEQ multiplex PCR, and TCRdb holds only the in-frame ones, with some missing. In the table there are about 320,000 clones, around 15% of which are singletons. Sequencing input: central memory CD4+ T cells from blood. The origin of the receptors is a man aged 30 to 39 in good health. Each CDR3 is given with its conserved first and last residue. A D gene is named only where the DNA matches it firmly. Part of the rows lack a size; the others show once, few, many or a class for expanded clones.

clone_size: few; v_call: TRBV9; j_call: TRBJ2-5; d_call: TRBD2; cdr3_nt: TGTGCCAGCAGTACCGGGACTAGCGGCGGTGGGACCCAGTACTTC; cdr3_aa: CASSTGTSGGGTQYF
clone_size: few; v_call: TRBV7-9; j_call: TRBJ2-3; d_call: TRBD2; cdr3_nt: TGTGCCAGCAGCTTAGTGCGCGGGAGCGGGAGTACGCAGTATTTT; cdr3_aa: CASSLVRGSGSTQYF
clone_size: NA; v_call: TRBV5-6; j_call: TRBJ2-1; d_call: TRBD2; cdr3_nt: TGTGCCAGCAGCCCGGGGCTAGCGGGGGGTTTTAGCTCCTACAATGAGCAGTTCTTC; cdr3_aa: CASSPGLAGGFSSYNEQFF
clone_size: few; v_call: TRBV29-1; j_call: TRBJ1-2; d_call: NA; cdr3_nt: TGCAGCGTTGACTTTCCGGGTTCGGGTAACTATGGCTACACCTTC; cdr3_aa: CSVDFPGSGNYGYTF
clone_size: NA; v_call: TRBV11-2; j_call: TRBJ2-7; d_call: NA; cdr3_nt: TGTGCCAGCACTATATCCGGGGGGCTGTACGAGCAGTACTTC; cdr3_aa: CASTISGGLYEQYF
clone_size: NA; v_call: TRBV20-1; j_call: TRBJ2-7; d_call: NA; cdr3_nt: TGCAGTGCCCCTTCCACCTACGAGCAGTACTTC; cdr3_aa: CSAPSTYEQYF
clone_size: few; v_call: TRBV6-5; j_call: TRBJ2-1; d_call: NA; cdr3_nt: TGTGCCAGCTCCCAAACTTGGGGTGAGCAGTTCTTC; cdr3_aa: CASSQTWGEQFF
clone_size: few; v_call: TRBV7-2; j_call: TRBJ1-3; d_call: NA; cdr3_nt: TGTGCCAGCAGCTTTCGGTGGGAGACTGGAAACACCATATATTTT; cdr3_aa: CASSFRWETGNTIYF
clone_size: few; v_call: TRBV5-4; j_call: TRBJ1-2; d_call: NA; cdr3_nt: TGTGCCAGCAGCGCAGGGCCCGAACGGGATGGCTACACCTTC; cdr3_aa: CASSAGPERDGYTF
clone_size: NA; v_call: TRBV28; j_call: TRBJ2-3; d_call: NA; cdr3_nt: TGTGCCAGCAGTCCCGCGGGGGCCCGCGGGGTTACGCAGTATTTT; cdr3_aa: CASSPAGARGVTQYF
clone_size: few; v_call: TRBV2; j_call: TRBJ2-3; d_call: NA; cdr3_nt: TGTGCCAGCAGTGTTAGGAGGGGCCCAGATACGCAGTATTTT; cdr3_aa: CASSVRRGPDTQYF
clone_size: few; v_call: TRBV4-3; j_call: TRBJ2-1; d_call: NA; cdr3_nt: TGCGCCAGCAGCCAAGGCCATGAGCAGTTCTTC; cdr3_aa: CASSQGHEQFF
clone_size: NA; v_call: TRBV7-2; j_call: TRBJ2-3; d_call: TRBD1; cdr3_nt: TGTGCCAGCAGCCCCCCGGGACAGGACAGTAGCACAGATACGCAGTATTTT; cdr3_aa: CASSPPGQDSSTDTQYF
clone_size: NA; v_call: TRBV5-6; j_call: TRBJ2-7; d_call: NA; cdr3_nt: TGTGCCAGCAGCTTGGCCGTCGAGCAGTACTTC; cdr3_aa: CASSLAVEQYF
clone_size: few; v_call: TRBV7-2; j_call: TRBJ2-3; d_call: NA; cdr3_nt: TGTGCCAGCAAAAGCGGTCCTAGCACAGATACGCAGTATTTT; cdr3_aa: CASKSGPSTDTQYF
clone_size: few; v_call: TRBV6-5; j_call: TRBJ2-5; d_call: NA; cdr3_nt: TGTGCCAGCAGTGATCAGGGGCTAGGGGAGACCCAGTACTTC; cdr3_aa: CASSDQGLGETQYF
clone_size: few; v_call: TRBV2; j_call: TRBJ2-3; d_call: NA; cdr3_nt: TGTGCCAGCAGCTCTAAGAACGATTCCGGCACAGATACGCAGTATTTT; cdr3_aa: CASSSKNDSGTDTQYF
clone_size: few; v_call: TRBV7-7; j_call: TRBJ2-5; d_call: TRBD2; cdr3_nt: TGTGCCAGCAGCCGGACTAGCGGGGGGGCGTTTGAGACCCAGTACTTC; cdr3_aa: CASSRTSGGAFETQYF
clone_size: NA; v_call: TRBV6-5; j_call: TRBJ1-5; d_call: NA; cdr3_nt: TGTGCCAGCAGCCTCTCGGGGGTTCAGCCCCAGCATTTT; cdr3_aa: CASSLSGVQPQHF
clone_size: few; v_call: TRBV19; j_call: TRBJ2-1; d_call: NA; cdr3_nt: TGTGCCAGTAGTATTGGTTCTAGCGTATACAATGAGCAGTTCTTC; cdr3_aa: CASSIGSSVYNEQFF
clone_size: few; v_call: TRBV9; j_call: TRBJ2-1; d_call: TRBD2; cdr3_nt: TGTGCCAGCAGTGCCGGACTAGCGGGGTACGATGAGCAGTTCTTC; cdr3_aa: CASSAGLAGYDEQFF
clone_size: few; v_call: TRBV19; j_call: TRBJ2-7; d_call: NA; cdr3_nt: TGTGCCAGTAGTTCCCTAGACAGCTACGAGCAGTACTTC; cdr3_aa: CASSSLDSYEQYF
clone_size: NA; v_call: TRBV15; j_call: TRBJ2-5; d_call: NA; cdr3_nt: TGTGCCACCAGCAGAGATCACCGAGAGACCCAGTACTTC; cdr3_aa: CATSRDHRETQYF
clone_size: many; v_call: TRBV27; j_call: TRBJ2-5; d_call: TRBD2; cdr3_nt: TGTGCCAGCAGTTTAAGCGGGAGGATGGAGACCCAGTACTTC; cdr3_aa: CASSLSGRMETQYF
clone_size: few; v_call: TRBV7-8; j_call: TRBJ1-5; d_call: NA; cdr3_nt: TGTGCCAGCAGCTTGACAGGTCAGCCCCAGCATTTT; cdr3_aa: CASSLTGQPQHF
clone_size: few; v_call: TRBV19; j_call: TRBJ1-5; d_call: NA; cdr3_nt: TGTGCCAGTAGGCAACAGGAACTTAATCAGCCCCAGCATTTT; cdr3_aa: CASRQQELNQPQHF
clone_size: many; v_call: TRBV2; j_call: TRBJ2-1; d_call: TRBD2; cdr3_nt: TGTGCCAGAGCGGGGGGGCCTTACAATGAGCAGTTCTTC; cdr3_aa: CARAGGPYNEQFF
clone_size: NA; v_call: TRBV4-3; j_call: TRBJ2-3; d_call: TRBD2; cdr3_nt: TGCGCCAGCAGCCAAGATACGGGGGGGTACACAGATACGCAGTATTTT; cdr3_aa: CASSQDTGGYTDTQYF
clone_size: many; v_call: TRBV6-6; j_call: TRBJ1-1; d_call: NA; cdr3_nt: TGTGCCAGCACACCGAACACTGAAGCTTTCTTT; cdr3_aa: CASTPNTEAFF
clone_size: few; v_call: TRBV11-2; j_call: TRBJ2-7; d_call: TRBD2; cdr3_nt: TGTGCCAGCAGCTTAGCGACTAGCGGGGTAGACGAGCAGTACTTC; cdr3_aa: CASSLATSGVDEQYF
clone_size: many; v_call: TRBV2; j_call: TRBJ2-3; d_call: NA; cdr3_nt: TGTGCCAGCAGTGACAGGGTTACAGATACGCAGTATTTT; cdr3_aa: CASSDRVTDTQYF
clone_size: few; v_call: TRBV6-6; j_call: TRBJ1-1; d_call: TRBD1; cdr3_nt: TGTGCCAGCAGAGCTACAGGGGTCGGGGGGACTGAAGCTTTCTTT; cdr3_aa: CASRATGVGGTEAFF
clone_size: NA; v_call: TRBV12-5; j_call: TRBJ1-1; d_call: NA; cdr3_nt: TGTGCTAGTGGCCCAAGGGGGGCGAATGGGACTGAAGCTTTCTTT; cdr3_aa: CASGPRGANGTEAFF
clone_size: NA; v_call: TRBV19; j_call: TRBJ1-1; d_call: TRBD1; cdr3_nt: TGTGCCAGTAGCAAGACAGGGGATGGGGAAGCTTTCTTT; cdr3_aa: CASSKTGDGEAFF
clone_size: few; v_call: TRBV7-6; j_call: TRBJ2-1; d_call: NA; cdr3_nt: TGTGCCAGCAGTCCCCAGAGGGGAACCGAGCAGTTCTTC; cdr3_aa: CASSPQRGTEQFF
clone_size: NA; v_call: TRBV6-5; j_call: TRBJ2-3; d_call: NA; cdr3_nt: TGTGCCAGCAGTTACTCCCGAGGTAGCACAGATACGCAGTATTTT; cdr3_aa: CASSYSRGSTDTQYF
clone_size: NA; v_call: TRBV4-3; j_call: TRBJ1-6; d_call: NA; cdr3_nt: TGCGCCAGCAGCCCTTCGGGCTCACCCCTCCACTTT; cdr3_aa: CASSPSGSPLHF
clone_size: few; v_call: TRBV19; j_call: TRBJ1-2; d_call: NA; cdr3_nt: TGTGCCAGTAGTATTGTAGGAGAGCCCTATGGCTACACCTTC; cdr3_aa: CASSIVGEPYGYTF
clone_size: few; v_call: TRBV5-4; j_call: TRBJ1-2; d_call: NA; cdr3_nt: TGTGCCAGCAGCTTGGACAGTGGTGAAACCTTC; cdr3_aa: CASSLDSGETF
clone_size: NA; v_call: TRBV19; j_call: TRBJ2-3; d_call: TRBD2; cdr3_nt: TGTGCCAGTAGTATCTTAGCGGGGGGCACAGATACGCAGTATTTT; cdr3_aa: CASSILAGGTDTQYF
clone_size: NA; v_call: TRBV9; j_call: TRBJ2-1; d_call: NA; cdr3_nt: TGTGCCAGCAGCGTAGATGATGGAAAATCTCAGTTCTTC; cdr3_aa: CASSVDDGKSQFF
clone_size: few; v_call: TRBV6-5; j_call: TRBJ2-3; d_call: NA; cdr3_nt: TGTGCCAGCAGTTACTCGAGCACAGATACAGATACGCAGTATTTT; cdr3_aa: CASSYSSTDTDTQYF
clone_size: NA; v_call: TRBV7-7; j_call: TRBJ2-5; d_call: NA; cdr3_nt: TGTGCCAGCAGCCCAGCGGGTAGTGGGGGAGAGACCCAGTACTTC; cdr3_aa: CASSPAGSGGETQYF
clone_size: many; v_call: TRBV14; j_call: TRBJ1-2; d_call: NA; cdr3_nt: TGTGCCAGCAGCCAAACCGCCTCAGGGGACTATGGCTACACCTTC; cdr3_aa: CASSQTASGDYGYTF
clone_size: few; v_call: TRBV2; j_call: TRBJ1-2; d_call: NA; cdr3_nt: TGTGCCAGCAGTGATCAGGGCGCGGTTCTAGGCTACACCTTC; cdr3_aa: CASSDQGAVLGYTF
clone_size: NA; v_call: TRBV28; j_call: TRBJ2-5; d_call: TRBD2; cdr3_nt: TGTGCCAGCAGTTTAGCGGGAGTCTTAGGAGAGACCCAGTACTTC; cdr3_aa: CASSLAGVLGETQYF
clone_size: NA; v_call: TRBV18; j_call: TRBJ2-1; d_call: TRBD2; cdr3_nt: TGTGCCAGCTCACCATATAGCGGGGGGGCCTCTGAGCAGTTCTTC; cdr3_aa: CASSPYSGGASEQFF
clone_size: NA; v_call: TRBV11-3; j_call: TRBJ2-4; d_call: TRBD1; cdr3_nt: TGTGCCAGCAGCTTGGGCAGGGGGCTGGGAAACATTCAGTACTTC; cdr3_aa: CASSLGRGLGNIQYF
clone_size: NA; v_call: TRBV15; j_call: TRBJ2-7; d_call: NA; cdr3_nt: TGTGCCACCAGCAGTCCGGGCAGGGGCCCCCTCCACGAGCAGTACTTC; cdr3_aa: CATSSPGRGPLHEQYF
clone_size: once; v_call: TRBV12-5; j_call: TRBJ2-5; d_call: TRBD1; cdr3_nt: TGTGCTAGTGGTTCTCTCCCAGGGGGCCCAGAGACCCAGTACTTC; cdr3_aa: CASGSLPGGPETQYF
clone_size: few; v_call: TRBV11-2; j_call: TRBJ2-2; d_call: TRBD2; cdr3_nt: TGTGCCAGCAGCAAACTAGCGGGATACACCGGGGAGCTGTTTTTT; cdr3_aa: CASSKLAGYTGELFF
clone_size: few; v_call: TRBV6-6; j_call: TRBJ1-1; d_call: NA; cdr3_nt: TGTGCCAGCGGTCAGGATCCCAGGAACACTGAAGCTTTCTTT; cdr3_aa: CASGQDPRNTEAFF
clone_size: NA; v_call: TRBV5-4; j_call: TRBJ2-4; d_call: NA; cdr3_nt: TGTGCCAGCAGCTTGTTCCCAACGCTACACCGAGCCAAAAACATTCAGTACTTC; cdr3_aa: CASSLFPTLHRAKNIQYF
clone_size: NA; v_call: TRBV10-1; j_call: TRBJ2-5; d_call: NA; cdr3_nt: TGCGCCAGCAGTGGGCGGGGAGAAGAGACCCAGTACTTC; cdr3_aa: CASSGRGEETQYF
clone_size: few; v_call: TRBV4-1; j_call: TRBJ2-7; d_call: NA; cdr3_nt: TGCGCCAGCAGCCAAGGGGTCGGGGTCGCATACGAGCAGTACTTC; cdr3_aa: CASSQGVGVAYEQYF
clone_size: NA; v_call: TRBV12-5; j_call: TRBJ2-2; d_call: TRBD1; cdr3_nt: TGTGCTAGTGGCGCCAGGGGGATAAGAACCGGGGAGCTGTTTTTT; cdr3_aa: CASGARGIRTGELFF
clone_size: few; v_call: TRBV7-2; j_call: TRBJ2-1; d_call: TRBD2; cdr3_nt: TGTGCCAGCACCTTAATTCCCGGGGGGGCTGGCAATGAGCAGTTCTTC; cdr3_aa: CASTLIPGGAGNEQFF
clone_size: few; v_call: TRBV4-1; j_call: TRBJ1-2; d_call: NA; cdr3_nt: TGCGCCAGCAGCCGGACGGTAGGGTATGGCTACACCTTC; cdr3_aa: CASSRTVGYGYTF
clone_size: NA; v_call: TRBV21-1; j_call: TRBJ2-5; d_call: NA; cdr3_nt: TGTGCCAGCAGCAACTGGATGTTTCGGGGAGAACAAGAGACCCAGTACTTC; cdr3_aa: CASSNWMFRGEQETQYF